This T cell receptor (beta chain) originates from a study of cytomegalovirus exposure and HLA in healthy donors. This clone was seen a few times. The CDR3 is 13 residues long. The germline V gene has CDR1 LNHDA and CDR2 SQIVND (reference sequence). Trimming stripped 0 bases from V and 3 bases from J, with 6 bases between. With 60 Vbeta and 13 Jbeta primers, the PCR was carried out. Method: immunoSEQ multiplex PCR; TCRdb's copy keeps in-frame clones and lacks some. The table lists tens of thousands of clones, more than 75% of them singletons, with 3.8% in the top ten. The origin of this receptor is a woman in her 40s in good health and CMV-seronegative. V usage is TRBV19 and J usage is TRBJ2-7, with D possibly being TRBD1 (6 bases). The sequencing sample was made of PBMCs. CDR3 protein: CASSIDRGYEQYF. The CDR3 DNA reads TGTGCCAGTAGTATAGACAGGGGCTACGAGCAGTACTTC.